This TCR beta chain comes out of a study of cytomegalovirus exposure and HLA in healthy donors. Primers for the PCR totalled 60 Vbeta and 13 Jbeta. Sequencing used immunoSEQ multiplex PCR; TCRdb keeps in-frame clones, though not all of them. The top ten clones hold approximately 0.86% of a sample with around 140,000 clones, roughly three quarters of them seen once. Findings and caveats of the study: Reported performance of the classifier showed diagnosis of cytomegalovirus status with high specificity and sensitivity.

The length of the CDR3 is 11 residues. The junction had 0 bases not matched to a gene; V was cut back by 6 bases and J by 3 bases. Looked up from germline, CDR1 is SQVTM and CDR2 is ANQGSEA. Of note for this clone: Its antigen is unknown.

The chain has TRBV29-1 and TRBJ1-1; 8 bases fit TRBD1. The receptor's source is a woman aged 55-69 years in good health and CMV-seronegative. The sequenced sample was PBMCs. In DNA, the CDR3 is TGCAGCGTGGACAGGGACACTGAAGCTTTCTTT. It specifies CSVDRDTEAFF.